The source of this T cell receptor beta chain is a study of cytomegalovirus exposure and HLA in healthy donors. General observations from the study: Reportedly, TCR beta sequences accurately predicted HLA-A and HLA-B alleles in most subjects. Altogether, 160 or so TCR beta chains were recorded as cytomegalovirus-associated.

Nominally healthy donors provided the samples, though records likely missed some immune exposures. This PCR relied on a set of 60 Vbeta primers and 13 Jbeta primers. TCRdb's copy holds only in-frame clones and misses some; the assay was immunoSEQ multiplex PCR. The data hold 200,000 to 250,000 clones, with 65% to 85% observed a single time. Germline loops: CDR1 SQVTM, CDR2 ANQGSEA. The CDR3 is 11 residues long. The J segment lost 4 bases and the V segment lost 7 bases, leaving 3 bases of the junction unmatched. This clone was detected only a few times. Its target is unknown. The chain carries TRBV29-1 and TRBJ1-2, with 7 nucleotides matching TRBD1. The sample was PBMCs. The clonotype originates from a man over 45 in good health and CMV-seronegative. CDR3 protein: CSAGTVYGYTF. In DNA form, the CDR3 reads TGCAGCGCAGGGACAGTCTATGGCTACACCTTC.